These 19 T cell receptor beta chains originate from one sample sequenced in a study of cytomegalovirus exposure and HLA in healthy donors. The primer mix had 60 Vbeta and 13 Jbeta primers. Data came from immunoSEQ multiplex PCR; TCRdb stores just in-frame clones and leaves some out. The sample gives tens of thousands of clones, 55% to 65% of which show up once; roughly 2.1% is in the top ten. The sample was PBMCs. All receptors come from a human donor in good health.

The gene calls are TRBV5-4 and TRBJ2-3, with 9 bases lining up with TRBD2. Looked up from germline, CDR1 is SGHNT and CDR2 is YYREEE (reference sequence). The junction had 10 bases not matched to a gene; V was cut back by 0 bases and J by 5 bases. The CDR3 is 17 amino acids. CDR3 residues: CASSLAAGRGGIDTQYF. DNA for the CDR3: TGTGCCAGCAGCTTGGCCGCCGGGCGGGGGGGCATAGATACGCAGTATTTT.

The chain is built from TRBV19 and TRBJ1-2; a weak D match, TRBD1 (6 bases). The V end lost 5 bases, the J end lost 8 bases, and 15 bases lay between the germline ends. This CDR3 region has 13 residues. Germline values: CDR1 LNHDA, CDR2 SQIVND (reference sequence). The CDR3 nucleotides are TGTGCCAGTAGTGTACAGGGAAAGGGAGGCTACACCTTC. This sequence encodes CASSVQGKGGYTF. The variable domain in full, with the rest retrieved from reference TRBV19 and TRBJ1-2, is DGGITQSPKYLFRKEGQNVTLSCEQNLNHDAMYWYRQDPGQGLRLIYYSQIVNDFQKGDIAEGYSVSREKKESFPLTVTSAQKNPTAFYLCASSVQGKGGYTFGSGTRLTVV.

Remarks on this clone: The same CDR3 also results from other DNA sequences found in this sample. The chain links TRBV7-2 to TRBJ1-2, with D maybe TRBD1 (5 bases). With 4 bases removed from V and 0 bases from J, the gap between germline ends came to 18 bases. CDR1 is SGHTA and CDR2 is FQGNSA in the germline V gene. This CDR3 contains 17 residues. The CDR3 region is CASSYPGLSEANYGYTF. As DNA, the CDR3 is TGTGCCAGCAGCTATCCGGGACTAAGTGAAGCTAACTATGGCTACACCTTC.

The chain combines TRBV7-2 with TRBJ1-2; D may be TRBD1 (6 bases). CDR1 and CDR2 (germline): SGHTA, FQGNSA. With 2 bases removed from V and 4 bases from J, the gap between germline ends came to 20 bases. CDR3 length: 17 residues. The CDR3 region is CASSLRVREGGSYGYTF. The CDR3 DNA follows: TGTGCCAGCAGCTTAAGAGTCCGGGAGGGGGGCTCCTATGGCTACACCTTC.

The chain uses TRBV11-3 and TRBJ2-1; TRBD1 matches at 11 bases. V trimming: 3 bases; J trimming: 5 bases; junction bases outside the gene matches: 6. Germline-derived CDR1 and CDR2 are SGHNT and YENEEA. This CDR3 contains 16 residues. CDR3 residues: CASSFGEGQGDNEQFF. CDR3 in DNA: TGTGCCAGCAGCTTTGGGGAGGGACAGGGGGACAATGAGCAGTTCTTC.

The V and J genes are TRBV4-3 and TRBJ2-5; possible D gene TRBD1, 5 bases. Germline lookup yields CDR1 LGHNA and CDR2 YSLEER. Trimming took 4 bases from V and 0 from J, leaving 6 bases between them. The CDR3 sequence is 13 residues long. CDR3: CASSRQYQETQYF. CDR3 nucleotides: TGCGCCAGCAGCCGACAGTACCAAGAGACCCAGTACTTC.

The chain has TRBV5-6 and TRBJ2-3; 7 nucleotides line up with TRBD2. V lost 0 bases and J lost 1; bases outside the gene matches: 11. The CDR3 has 18 residues. Germline-derived CDR1 and CDR2 are SGHDT and YYEEEE. CDR3 nucleotides: TGTGCCAGCAGCTTGGAGGTGGTAATTGGGGGGGGCACAGATACGCAGTATTTT. Its protein is CASSLEVVIGGGTDTQYF.

J is TRBJ1-1 and V is TRBV19, with unresolved D. The CDR3 is 14 amino acids. Germline CDR1 LNHDA, CDR2 SQIVND (reference sequence). Trimming stripped 3 bases from V and 5 bases from J, with 13 bases between. CDR3 sequence (DNA): TGTGCCAGTAGTATCATAGGGCGCGGGACTGAAGCTTTCTTT. As protein: CASSIIGRGTEAFF.

The chain recombines TRBV5-4 with TRBJ1-6; TRBD1 agrees at 9 bases. CDR1 is SGHNT and CDR2 is YYREEE in the germline V gene (reference sequence). The CDR3 contains 15 residues. Trimming removed 3 bases from V and 8 bases from J; junction bases left unmatched: 6. The CDR3 is CASSSGQGIDSPLHF. In DNA form, the CDR3 reads TGTGCCAGCAGCTCCGGACAGGGGATAGATTCACCCCTCCACTTT.

The rearrangement uses TRBV19 and TRBJ1-2, with D perhaps matching TRBD1 (5 bases). The CDR3 contains 14 residues. Germline CDR1 LNHDA, CDR2 SQIVND (reference sequence). Trimming stripped 3 bases from V and 6 bases from J, with 14 bases between. The CDR3 DNA sequence: TGTGCCAGTAGTATGAGTAGGGGTCGCAATGGCTACACCTTC. This gives the protein CASSMSRGRNGYTF.

The chain employs TRBV27 and TRBJ1-6; D gene ambiguous. The CDR3 length is 14 residues. Looked up from germline, CDR1 is MNHEY and CDR2 is SMNVEV (reference sequence). Trimming left V 3 bases short and J 1 base short, with 4 bases between. CDR3 nucleotide sequence: TGTGCCAGCAGTTTCCAATCCTATAATTCACCCCTCCACTTT. Protein: CASSFQSYNSPLHF.

As regards this clone: Germline is not matched at one junction end, which may reflect a read error. This chain links TRBV7-3 with TRBJ2-1; TRBD2 aligns across 10 bases. This CDR3 contains 15 residues. Germline V gene data show CDR1 as SGHTA and CDR2 as FQGTGA. CDR3 DNA sequence: TGTGCCGGCAGCTTAAGTAGCGGGGGGTACAATGAGCAGTTCTTC. Amino acids: CAGSLSSGGYNEQFF.

This chain links TRBV5-6 with TRBJ2-5; D perhaps matches TRBD2 (7 bases). V was shortened by 0 bases and J by 2 bases, with 11 bases between the two germline ends. CDR3 size: 15 residues. The germline gives CDR1 SGHDT, CDR2 YYEEEE. CDR3 protein: CASSLGRGRQETQYF. The CDR3 DNA reads as TGTGCCAGCAGCTTGGGGCGGGGGCGTCAAGAGACCCAGTACTTC.

The chain is built from TRBV18 and TRBJ1-4, with 7 bases matching TRBD1. Germline V gene sequence: CDR1 KGHSH, CDR2 LQKENI. The CDR3 covers 15 residues. J was trimmed by 4 bases and V by 3 bases; bases with no gene match: 5. The CDR3 protein is CASSPGAGGNEKLFF. Written as DNA, the CDR3 is TGTGCCAGCTCACCCGGGGCAGGGGGTAATGAAAAACTGTTTTTT. Drawing the rest from reference TRBV18 and TRBJ1-4, the complete variable domain is NAGVMQNPRHLVRRRGQEARLRCSPMKGHSHVYWYRQLPEEGLKFMVYLQKENIIDESGMPKERFSAEFPKEGPSILRIQQVVRGDSAAYFCASSPGAGGNEKLFFGSGTQLSVL.

The rearrangement uses TRBV4-3 and TRBJ1-2; the D gene is possibly TRBD1 (5 bases). V was trimmed by 1 base and J by 4 bases, leaving 10 bases between them. The CDR3 is 14 residues long. CDR1 is LGHNA and CDR2 is YSLEER in the germline V gene. This CDR3 is CASSQARQFYGYTF. In DNA, the CDR3 is TGCGCCAGCAGCCAAGCGCGACAGTTCTATGGCTACACCTTC.

The chain joins TRBV11-2 to TRBJ2-5; 10 positions agree with TRBD1. Germline lookup yields CDR1 SGHAT and CDR2 FQNNGV. The CDR3 runs to 17 residues. V lost 4 bases and J lost 5; bases outside the gene matches: 13. The CDR3 sequence: CASSYGQGDPAMETQYF. For the CDR3, the DNA is TGTGCCAGCAGCTACGGACAGGGGGATCCGGCAATGGAGACCCAGTACTTC.

V and J are TRBV4-3 and TRBJ1-5; no firm D call. The CDR3 extends over 14 amino acids. V was clipped by 0 bases and J by 1 base, with 4 bases between them. Germline-derived CDR1 and CDR2 are LGHNA and YSLEER. CDR3 coding DNA: TGCGCCAGCAGCCAAGAGCAGAGCAATCAGCCCCAGCATTTT. This translates into CASSQEQSNQPQHF.

The J gene is TRBJ1-5, the V gene TRBV18, with TRBD1 matching 8 bases. J was trimmed by 5 bases and V by 3 bases; bases with no gene match: 6. Germline V gene data show CDR1 as KGHSH and CDR2 as LQKENI. CDR3 length equals 15 residues. The CDR3 DNA reads as TGTGCCAGCTCACCTCTTGGACAGGGCGATCAGCCCCAGCATTTT. It specifies CASSPLGQGDQPQHF.

The rearrangement joins TRBV9 to TRBJ1-1, with D uncertain. The germline CDR1 and CDR2 sequences are SGDLS and YYNGEE. Trimming took off 0 bases at V and 3 bases at J, with 12 bases between the two ends. The CDR3 runs 15 residues. CDR3 region: CASSVGGGRDTEAFF. CDR3 sequence (DNA): TGTGCCAGCAGCGTAGGGGGAGGGCGGGACACTGAAGCTTTCTTT. The full variable domain, its missing parts supplied by reference TRBV9 and TRBJ1-1, is DSGVTQTPKHLITATGQRVTLRCSPRSGDLSVYWYQQSLDQGLQFLIQYYNGEERAKGNILERFSAQQFPDLHSELNLSSLELGDSALYFCASSVGGGRDTEAFFGQGTRLTVV.